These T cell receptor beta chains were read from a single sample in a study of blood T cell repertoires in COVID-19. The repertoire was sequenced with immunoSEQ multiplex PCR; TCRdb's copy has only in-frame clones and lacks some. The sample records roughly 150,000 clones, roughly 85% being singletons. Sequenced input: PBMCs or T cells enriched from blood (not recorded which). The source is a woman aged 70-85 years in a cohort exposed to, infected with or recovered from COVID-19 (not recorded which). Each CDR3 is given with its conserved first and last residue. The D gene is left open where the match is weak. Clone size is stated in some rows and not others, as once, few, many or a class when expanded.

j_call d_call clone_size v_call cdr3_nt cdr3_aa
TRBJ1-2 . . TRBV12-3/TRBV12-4 TGTGCCAGCAGTTTACTGACAGGAAATGGCTACACCTTC CASSLLTGNGYTF
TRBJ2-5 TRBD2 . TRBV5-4 TGTGCCAGCAGCTTGGGCGGGAGCAGAGAGACCCAGTACTTC CASSLGGSRETQYF
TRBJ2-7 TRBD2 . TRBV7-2 TGTGCCAGCAGCTTAGCTAGCGGGAGCTCCTACGAGCAGTACTTC CASSLASGSSYEQYF
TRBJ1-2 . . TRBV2 TGTGCCAGCAGTGGCACTTTCGGAGAGGGCTACACCTTC CASSGTFGEGYTF
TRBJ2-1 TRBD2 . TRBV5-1 TGCGCCAGCAGCTTTAGCGGGAGCCCCTCCTACAATGAGCAGTTCTTC CASSFSGSPSYNEQFF
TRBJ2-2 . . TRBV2 TGTGCCACCGTACCCCACGAGACAGCCGGGGAGCTGTTTTTT CATVPHETAGELFF
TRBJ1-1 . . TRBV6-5 TGTGCCAGCAGTAGGGGTATCCCCATGAACACTGAAGCTTTCTTT CASSRGIPMNTEAFF
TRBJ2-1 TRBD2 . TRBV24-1 TGTGCCACCAGTGACTTCTCTAGCGGGAGACCAAATGAGCAGTTCTTC CATSDFSSGRPNEQFF
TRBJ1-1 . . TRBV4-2 TGTGCCAGCAGCCAAGATCCGTCGTGGAACACTGAAGCTTTCTTT CASSQDPSWNTEAFF
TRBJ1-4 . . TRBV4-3 TGCGCCAGCAGCCAAGACAGGGGCCTAAATGAAAAACTGTTTTTT CASSQDRGLNEKLFF
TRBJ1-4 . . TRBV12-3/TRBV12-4 TGTGCCAGCAGTGGACAGTACAAGGAAAAACTGTTTTTT CASSGQYKEKLFF
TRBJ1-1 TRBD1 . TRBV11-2 TGTGCCAGCAGAGGACAGGGCAACCACACTGAAGCTTTCTTT CASRGQGNHTEAFF
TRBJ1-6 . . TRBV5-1 TGCGCCAGCAGTCGGACAGCTGATAATTCACCCCTCCACTTT CASSRTADNSPLHF
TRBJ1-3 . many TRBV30 TGTGCCTGGAGTGAGGAGGACACCATATATTTT CAWSEEDTIYF
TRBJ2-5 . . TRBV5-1 TGCGCCAGCAGCTTGACACCACCATATCGTGGTGGCGAGACCCAGTACTTC CASSLTPPYRGGETQYF
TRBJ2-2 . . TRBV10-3 TGTGCCATCAGGGGCAGTGGGAGGAGGATGGCCGGGGAGCTGTTTTTT CAIRGSGRRMAGELFF
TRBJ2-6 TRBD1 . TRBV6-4 TGTGCCAGCAGCGACGCCCCAGGGGGCTCAGGGGCCAACGTCCTGACTTTC CASSDAPGGSGANVLTF
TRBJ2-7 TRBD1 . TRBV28 TGTGCCAGCAGTTCCCCCCCGGGACAGGGGCCCCTCGGGCACTACGAGCAGTACTTC CASSSPPGQGPLGHYEQYF
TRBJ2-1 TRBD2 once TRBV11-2 TGTGCCAGCAGCTTAGTGGCTAGGACTAGCGGGATGAATGAGCAGTTCTTC CASSLVARTSGMNEQFF
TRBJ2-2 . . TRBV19 TGTGCCAGTAGCCCTGCCCGAGCAAGCACCGGGGAGCTGTTTTTT CASSPARASTGELFF
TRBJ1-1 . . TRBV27 TGTGCCAGCAGTAGCGGACGGGACAATAAAGCTTTCTTT CASSSGRDNKAFF
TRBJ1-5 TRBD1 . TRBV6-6 TGTGCCAGCAGCCGACAGGGGGTACTCAATCAGCCCCAGCATTTT CASSRQGVLNQPQHF
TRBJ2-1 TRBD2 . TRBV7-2 TGTGCCAGCAGCTTATCGATCCTAGCGGGTAATGAGCAGTTCTTC CASSLSILAGNEQFF
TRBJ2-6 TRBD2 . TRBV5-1 TGCGCCAGCAGGAAAGCGGGAGGGCGACAAGCCGGGGCCAACGTCCTGACTTTC CASRKAGGRQAGANVLTF
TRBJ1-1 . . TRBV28 TGTGCCAGCATCAACTCCCGGAGCTCGGCTTTCTTT CASINSRSSAFF
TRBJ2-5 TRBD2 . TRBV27 TGTGCCAGCAGTTTGACTAGCGGGAGTAAGACCCAGTACTTC CASSLTSGSKTQYF
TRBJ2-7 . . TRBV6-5 TGTGCCAGCAATCCCGGGGGATCCTACGAGCAGTACTTC CASNPGGSYEQYF
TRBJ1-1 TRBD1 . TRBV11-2 TGTGCCAGCAGACAACAGGGGGTCCCTGAAGCTTTCTTT CASRQQGVPEAFF
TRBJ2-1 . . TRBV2 TGTGCCAGCAGTGACTCCTCCTACAATGAGCAGTTCTTC CASSDSSYNEQFF
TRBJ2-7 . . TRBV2 TGTGCCAGCAGTAACGAGGGGGTCTTATCCTACGAGCAGTACTTC CASSNEGVLSYEQYF
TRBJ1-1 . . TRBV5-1 TGCGCCAGCAGCTTGGACAGACCGAACACTGAAGCTTTCTTT CASSLDRPNTEAFF
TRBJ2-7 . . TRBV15 TGTGCCACCAGCAGAGATCAACTAGGCTACGAGCAGTACTTC CATSRDQLGYEQYF
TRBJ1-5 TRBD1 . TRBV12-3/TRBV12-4 TGTGCCAGCAGTTTTTCCTGGACAGGGATGCATTTT CASSFSWTGMHF
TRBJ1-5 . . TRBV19 TGTGCCAGTAGTACCGGGAGTAACTCACCTTATCAGCCCCAGCATTTT CASSTGSNSPYQPQHF
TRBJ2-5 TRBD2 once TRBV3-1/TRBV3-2 TGTGCCAGCAGCCAACGCGGAGGGACTAGCGGGAGGGGACGGGAGACCCAGTACTTC CASSQRGGTSGRGRETQYF
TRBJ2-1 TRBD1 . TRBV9 TGTGCCAGCAGCGTGAACCCGACAGGGGCTGGGAATGAGCAGTTCTTC CASSVNPTGAGNEQFF
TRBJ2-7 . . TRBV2 TGTGCCAGCTGGGGGGGGGACACAACCTACGAGCAGTACTTC CASWGGDTTYEQYF
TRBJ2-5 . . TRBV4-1 TGCGCCAGCAGCCAACTACCAGAGACCCAGTACTTC CASSQLPETQYF
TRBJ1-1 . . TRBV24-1 TGTGCCACCAGTGATTTCCCAAAGGGAGGTTGTAGTGAAGCTTTCTTT CATSDFPKGGCSEAFF
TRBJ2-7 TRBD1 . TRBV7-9 TGTGCCAGCAGCACGACAGGGGGCAACTACGAGCAGTACTTC CASSTTGGNYEQYF
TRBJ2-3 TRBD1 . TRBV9 TGTGCCAGCAGCGGAACCCAGGGGGCCACAGATACGCAGTATTTT CASSGTQGATDTQYF
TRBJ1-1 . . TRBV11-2 TGTGCCAGCAGCTTAGGGCAGGAATGGTCTGAAGCTTTCTTT CASSLGQEWSEAFF
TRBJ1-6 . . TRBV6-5 TGTGCCAGCAGTCCCCAAAGCTTAAATAATTCACCCCTCCACTTT CASSPQSLNNSPLHF
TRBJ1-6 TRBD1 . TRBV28 TGTGCCAGCAGCCGTGGACAGGGGAGGATAAATTCACCCCTCCACTTT CASSRGQGRINSPLHF
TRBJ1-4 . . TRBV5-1 TGCGCCAGCAGCTCGGTGGGGACTTCTGAAAAACTGTTTTTT CASSSVGTSEKLFF
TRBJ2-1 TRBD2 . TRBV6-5 TGTGCCAGCAAATCCCGCGGGAGTGGAAATGAGCAGTTCTTC CASKSRGSGNEQFF
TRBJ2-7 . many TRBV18 TGTGCCAGCTCACCGGCACAGGACTACACCCGCTACGAGCAGTACTTC CASSPAQDYTRYEQYF
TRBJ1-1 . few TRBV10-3 TGTGCCATCAGTACAGGGTCTGAAGCTTTCTTT CAISTGSEAFF
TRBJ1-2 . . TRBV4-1 TGCGCCAGCAGCCATACAGGATCTATGGGCTACACCTTC CASSHTGSMGYTF
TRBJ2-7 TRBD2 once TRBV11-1 TGTGCCAGCAGCTTCGCGCTAGCGGGAGGGTACGAGCAGTACTTC CASSFALAGGYEQYF
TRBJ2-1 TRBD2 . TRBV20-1 TGCAGTGCTAGTGGACTAGCGGGACCTCTAGGGCAGTTCTTC CSASGLAGPLGQFF
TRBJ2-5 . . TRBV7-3 TGTGCCAGCAGTTCGGGGTTACGGGAGACCCAGTACTTC CASSSGLRETQYF
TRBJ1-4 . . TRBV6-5 TGTGCCAGCAGTTACAATCCCCCCAAGCAGCGTGAAAAACTGTTTTTT CASSYNPPKQREKLFF
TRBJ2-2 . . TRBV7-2 TGTGCCAGCAGCTTCCAAGGGGCGGCCGGGGAGCTGTTTTTT CASSFQGAAGELFF
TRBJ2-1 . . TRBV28 TGTGCCAGCAGTTTAGACCAGGGCAATGAGCAGTTCTTC CASSLDQGNEQFF